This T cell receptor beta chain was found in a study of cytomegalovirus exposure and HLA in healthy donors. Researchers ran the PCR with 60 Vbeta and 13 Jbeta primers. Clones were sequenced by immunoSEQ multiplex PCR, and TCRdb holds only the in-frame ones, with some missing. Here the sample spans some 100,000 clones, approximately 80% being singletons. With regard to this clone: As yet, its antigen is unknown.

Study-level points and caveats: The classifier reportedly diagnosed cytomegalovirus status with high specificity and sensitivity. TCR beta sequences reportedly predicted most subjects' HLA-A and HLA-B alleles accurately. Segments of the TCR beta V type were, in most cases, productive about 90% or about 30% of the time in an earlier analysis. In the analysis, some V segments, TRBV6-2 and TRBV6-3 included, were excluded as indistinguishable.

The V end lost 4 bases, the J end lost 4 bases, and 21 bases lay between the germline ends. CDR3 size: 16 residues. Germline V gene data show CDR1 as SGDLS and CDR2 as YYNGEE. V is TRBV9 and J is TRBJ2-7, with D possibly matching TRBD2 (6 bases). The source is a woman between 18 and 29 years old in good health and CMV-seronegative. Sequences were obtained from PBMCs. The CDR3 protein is CASSQSPGSGYYEQYF. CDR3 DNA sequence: TGTGCCAGCAGCCAATCCCCGGGTAGCGGTTATTACGAGCAGTACTTC.